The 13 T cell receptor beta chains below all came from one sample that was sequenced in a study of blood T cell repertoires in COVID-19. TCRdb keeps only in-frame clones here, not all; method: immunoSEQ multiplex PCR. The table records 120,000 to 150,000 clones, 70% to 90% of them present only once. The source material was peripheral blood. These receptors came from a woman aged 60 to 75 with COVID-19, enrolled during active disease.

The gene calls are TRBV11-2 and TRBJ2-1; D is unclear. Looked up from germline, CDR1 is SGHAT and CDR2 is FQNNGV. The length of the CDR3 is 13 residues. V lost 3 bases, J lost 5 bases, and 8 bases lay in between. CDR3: CASSLAGNNEQFF. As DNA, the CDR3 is TGTGCCAGCAGCTTGGCAGGTAACAATGAGCAGTTCTTC.

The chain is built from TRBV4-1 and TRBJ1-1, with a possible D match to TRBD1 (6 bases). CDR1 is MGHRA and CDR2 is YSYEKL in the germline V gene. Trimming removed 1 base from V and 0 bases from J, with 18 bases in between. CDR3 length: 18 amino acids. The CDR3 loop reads CASSQVGGASFVNTEAFF. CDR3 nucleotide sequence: TGCGCCAGCAGCCAAGTGGGGGGGGCAAGTTTCGTGAACACTGAAGCTTTCTTT.

The CDR3 region is CASSLGTQGPYYGYTF. CDR3 in DNA: TGTGCCAGCAGCTTAGGAACCCAGGGCCCTTACTATGGCTACACCTTC. The gene calls are TRBV13 and TRBJ1-2; a possible D gene is TRBD1 (5 bases). The CDR3 extends over 16 amino acids. The germline V and J ends were trimmed by 0 bases and 3 bases, with 14 bases remaining between them. Germline CDR1 and CDR2: PRHDT and FYEKMQ (reference sequence).

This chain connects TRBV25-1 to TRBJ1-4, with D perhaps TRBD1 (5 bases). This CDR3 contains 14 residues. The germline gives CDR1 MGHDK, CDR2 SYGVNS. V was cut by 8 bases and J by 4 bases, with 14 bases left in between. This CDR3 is CASGGTGYNEKLFF. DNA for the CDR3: TGTGCCAGCGGAGGGACGGGATATAATGAAAAACTGTTTTTT.

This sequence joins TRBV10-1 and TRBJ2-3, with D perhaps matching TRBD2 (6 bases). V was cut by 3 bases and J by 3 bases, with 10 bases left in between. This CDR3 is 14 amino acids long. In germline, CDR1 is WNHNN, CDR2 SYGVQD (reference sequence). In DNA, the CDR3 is TGCGCCAGCAGTGATGGGGGGTCAACAGATACGCAGTATTTT. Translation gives CASSDGGSTDTQYF.

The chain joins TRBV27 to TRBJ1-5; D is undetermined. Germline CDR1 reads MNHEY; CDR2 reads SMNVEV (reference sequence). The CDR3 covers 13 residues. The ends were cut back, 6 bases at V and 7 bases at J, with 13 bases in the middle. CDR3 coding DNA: TGTGCCAGCAGCCTCGGGGTGCGGCAGCCCCAGCATTTT. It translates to CASSLGVRQPQHF.

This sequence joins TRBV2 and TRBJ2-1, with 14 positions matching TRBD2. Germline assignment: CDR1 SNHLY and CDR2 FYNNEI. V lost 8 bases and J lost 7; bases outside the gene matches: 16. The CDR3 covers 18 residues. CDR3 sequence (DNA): TGTGCCAGCGCCAGGGGACTAGCGGGGGCCACTTCACGGAATGAGCAGTTCTTC. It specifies CASARGLAGATSRNEQFF.

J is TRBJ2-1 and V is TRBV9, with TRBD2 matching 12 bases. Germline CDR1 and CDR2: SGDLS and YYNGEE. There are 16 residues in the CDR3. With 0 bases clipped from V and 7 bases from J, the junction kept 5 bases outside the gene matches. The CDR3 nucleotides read TGTGCCAGCAGCGTAGGTGCTAGCGGGGGGGAAAATGAGCAGTTCTTC. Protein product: CASSVGASGGENEQFF.

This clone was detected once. For the CDR3, the DNA is TGTGCCAGCAGCGTTTCTCCCAGGGTAGGAGAGACCCAGTACTTC. Translating gives CASSVSPRVGETQYF. The chain couples TRBV9 to TRBJ2-5; tentatively, D is TRBD1 (5 bases). This CDR3 spans 15 amino acids. Germline V gene sequence: CDR1 SGDLS, CDR2 YYNGEE. Trimming shortened V by 2 bases and J by 4 bases, and 15 bases separated the two germline ends.

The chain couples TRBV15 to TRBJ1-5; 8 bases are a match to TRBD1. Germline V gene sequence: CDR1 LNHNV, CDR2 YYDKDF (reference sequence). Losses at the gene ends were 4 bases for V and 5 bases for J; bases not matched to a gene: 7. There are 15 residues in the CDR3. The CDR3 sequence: CATSTDRGEHQPQHF. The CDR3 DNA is TGTGCCACCAGCACAGACAGGGGTGAACATCAGCCCCAGCATTTT.

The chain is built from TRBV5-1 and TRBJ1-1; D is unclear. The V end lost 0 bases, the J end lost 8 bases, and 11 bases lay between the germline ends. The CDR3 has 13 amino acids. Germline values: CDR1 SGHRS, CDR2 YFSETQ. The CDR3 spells CASSLAEGSEAFF. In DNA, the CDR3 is TGCGCCAGCAGCTTGGCCGAGGGCTCAGAAGCTTTCTTT.

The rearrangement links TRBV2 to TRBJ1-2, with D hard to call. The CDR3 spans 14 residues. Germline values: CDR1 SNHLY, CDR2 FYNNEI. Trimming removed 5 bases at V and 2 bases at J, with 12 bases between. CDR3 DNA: TGTGCCAGCAGTCGGCGGACGGGAAACTATGGCTACACCTTC. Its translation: CASSRRTGNYGYTF. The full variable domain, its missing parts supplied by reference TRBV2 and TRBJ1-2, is EPEVTQTPSHQVTQMGQEVILRCVPISNHLYFYWYRQILGQKVEFLVSFYNNEISEKSEIFDDQFSVERPDGSNFTLKIRSTKLEDSAMYFCASSRRTGNYGYTFGSGTRLTVV.

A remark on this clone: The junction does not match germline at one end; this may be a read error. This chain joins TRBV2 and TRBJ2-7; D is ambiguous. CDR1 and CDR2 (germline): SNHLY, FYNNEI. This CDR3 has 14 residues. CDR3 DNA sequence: TGTGCCAGCACTGAACAGCTAGAGTCCTACGAGCAGTACTTC. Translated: CASTEQLESYEQYF.